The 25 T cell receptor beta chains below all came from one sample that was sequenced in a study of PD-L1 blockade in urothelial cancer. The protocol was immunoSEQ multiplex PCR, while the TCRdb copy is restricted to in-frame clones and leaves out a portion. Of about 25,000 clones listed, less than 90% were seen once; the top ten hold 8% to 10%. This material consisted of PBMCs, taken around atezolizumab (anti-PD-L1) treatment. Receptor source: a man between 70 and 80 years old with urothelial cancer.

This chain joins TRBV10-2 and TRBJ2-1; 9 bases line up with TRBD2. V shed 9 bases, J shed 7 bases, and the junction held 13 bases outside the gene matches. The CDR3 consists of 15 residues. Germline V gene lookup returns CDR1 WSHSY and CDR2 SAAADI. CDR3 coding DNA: TGCGCCAGTTCCCTAAGCGGGAGGCCTGGGAATGAGCAGTTCTTC. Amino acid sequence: CASSLSGRPGNEQFF.

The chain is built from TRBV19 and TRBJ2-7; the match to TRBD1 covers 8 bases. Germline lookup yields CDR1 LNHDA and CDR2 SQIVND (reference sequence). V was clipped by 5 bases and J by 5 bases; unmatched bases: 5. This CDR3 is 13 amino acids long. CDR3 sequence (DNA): TGTGCCAGTAGTGCGACGACAGGGGACGAGCAGTACTTC. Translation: CASSATTGDEQYF.

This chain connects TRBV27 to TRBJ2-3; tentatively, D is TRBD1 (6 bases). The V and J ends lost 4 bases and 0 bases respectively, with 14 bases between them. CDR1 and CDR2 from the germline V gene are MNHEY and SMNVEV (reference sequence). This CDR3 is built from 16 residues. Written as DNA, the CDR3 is TGTGCCAGCAGTTCCAACAGGGTTACTAGCACAGATACGCAGTATTTT. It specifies CASSSNRVTSTDTQYF.

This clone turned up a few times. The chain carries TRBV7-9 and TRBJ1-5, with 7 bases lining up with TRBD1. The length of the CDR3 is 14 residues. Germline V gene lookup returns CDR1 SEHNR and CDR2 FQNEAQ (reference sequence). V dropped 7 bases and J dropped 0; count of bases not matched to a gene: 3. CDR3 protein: CASTDRASNQPQHF. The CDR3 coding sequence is TGTGCCAGCACTGACAGGGCTAGCAATCAGCCCCAGCATTTT.

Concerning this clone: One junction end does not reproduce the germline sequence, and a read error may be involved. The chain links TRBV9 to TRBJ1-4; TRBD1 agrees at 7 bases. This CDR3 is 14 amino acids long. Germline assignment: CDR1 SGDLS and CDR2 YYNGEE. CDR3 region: CASSLGQPNEKLFF. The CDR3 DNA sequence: TGTGCCAGCAGCCTGGGACAGCCAAATGAAAAGCTGTTTTTT.

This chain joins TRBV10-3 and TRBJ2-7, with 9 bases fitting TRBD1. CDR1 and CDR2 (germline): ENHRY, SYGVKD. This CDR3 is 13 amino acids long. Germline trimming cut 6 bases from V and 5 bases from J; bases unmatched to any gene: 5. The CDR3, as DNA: TGTGCCATCAGCGAGGACAGGGGTGACGAGCAGTACTTC. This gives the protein CAISEDRGDEQYF.

The CDR3: CASSQGSRSDTQYF. The CDR3 nucleotides are TGTGCCAGCAGCCAAGGGTCACGGTCTGATACGCAGTATTTT. V usage is TRBV14 and J usage is TRBJ2-3, with D hard to call. The CDR3 runs 14 residues. From germline, CDR1 is SGHDN and CDR2 FVKESK. Between the trimmed V and J ends, which lost 1 base and 6 bases, there was a span of 11 bases.

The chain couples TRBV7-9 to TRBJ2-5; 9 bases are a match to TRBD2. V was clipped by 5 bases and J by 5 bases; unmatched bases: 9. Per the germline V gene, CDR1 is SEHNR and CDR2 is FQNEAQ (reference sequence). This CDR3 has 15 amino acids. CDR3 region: CASSRLAGGPETQYF. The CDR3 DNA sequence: TGTGCCAGCAGCCGTCTGGCGGGAGGGCCGGAGACCCAGTACTTC.

In nucleotides, the CDR3 is TGTGCCAGCAACCTACAAAAGGACATCCAAGAGACCCAGTACTTC. It yields the protein CASNLQKDIQETQYF. The V call is TRBV6-5, the J call TRBJ2-5, with a possible D match to TRBD1 (5 bases). Germline CDR1 is MNHEY and CDR2 is SVGAGI. Between the trimmed V and J ends, which lost 7 bases and 1 base, there was a span of 16 bases. This CDR3 has 15 residues.

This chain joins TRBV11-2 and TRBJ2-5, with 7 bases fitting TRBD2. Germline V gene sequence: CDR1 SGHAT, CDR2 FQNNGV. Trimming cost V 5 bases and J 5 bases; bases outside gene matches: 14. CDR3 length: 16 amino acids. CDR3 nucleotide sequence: TGTGCCAGCAGCCCTCCAGGTGGGAGGGCCTGGGAGACCCAGTACTTC. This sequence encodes CASSPPGGRAWETQYF.

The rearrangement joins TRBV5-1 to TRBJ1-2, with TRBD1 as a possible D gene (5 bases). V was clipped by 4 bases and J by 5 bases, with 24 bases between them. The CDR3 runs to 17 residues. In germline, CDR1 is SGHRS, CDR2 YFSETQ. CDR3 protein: CASSRQGGREENYGYTF. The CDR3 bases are TGCGCCAGCAGCCGACAAGGTGGCAGGGAGGAGAATTATGGCTACACCTTC.

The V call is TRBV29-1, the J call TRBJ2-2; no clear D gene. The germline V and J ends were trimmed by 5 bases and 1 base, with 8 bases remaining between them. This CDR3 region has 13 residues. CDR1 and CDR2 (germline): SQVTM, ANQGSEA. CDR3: CSVKHENTGELFF. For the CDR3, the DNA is TGCAGCGTTAAGCACGAGAACACCGGGGAGCTGTTTTTT.

In DNA, the CDR3 is TGTGCCAGCAGTTCCCCGGGGTCCCCGTCGGCGAACACTGAAGCTTTCTTT. Amino acid sequence: CASSSPGSPSANTEAFF. The chain combines TRBV28 with TRBJ1-1, with D uncertain. The CDR3 has 17 residues. Trimming took 4 bases from V and 1 from J, leaving 19 bases between them. The germline gives CDR1 MDHEN, CDR2 SYDVKM.

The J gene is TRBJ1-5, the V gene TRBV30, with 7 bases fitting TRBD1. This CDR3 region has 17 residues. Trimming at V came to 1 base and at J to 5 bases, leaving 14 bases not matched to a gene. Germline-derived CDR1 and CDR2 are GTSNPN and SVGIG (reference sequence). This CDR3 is CAWSAQGGPDPYQPQHF. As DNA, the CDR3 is TGTGCCTGGAGTGCCCAGGGGGGCCCCGACCCCTATCAGCCCCAGCATTTT.

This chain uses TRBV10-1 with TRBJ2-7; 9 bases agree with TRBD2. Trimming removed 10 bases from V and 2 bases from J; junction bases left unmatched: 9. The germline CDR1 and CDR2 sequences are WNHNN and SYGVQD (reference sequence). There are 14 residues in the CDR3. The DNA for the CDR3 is TGCGCCACCGAAGCGGGAGGAATTCCCTACGAGCAGTACTTC. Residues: CATEAGGIPYEQYF.

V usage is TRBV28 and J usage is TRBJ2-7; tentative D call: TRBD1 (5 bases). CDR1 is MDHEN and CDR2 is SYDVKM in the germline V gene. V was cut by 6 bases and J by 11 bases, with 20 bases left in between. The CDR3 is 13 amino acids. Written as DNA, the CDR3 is TGTGCCAGCAGCGACTCCGAGGCCCCACAGGAGTACTTC. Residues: CASSDSEAPQEYF.

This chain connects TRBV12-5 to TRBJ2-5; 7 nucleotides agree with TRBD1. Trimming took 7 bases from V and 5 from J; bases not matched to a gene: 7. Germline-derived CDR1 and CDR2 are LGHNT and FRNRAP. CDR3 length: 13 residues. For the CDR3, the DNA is TGTGCTAGTGACCCTAGGGGGCTTGAGACCCAGTACTTC. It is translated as CASDPRGLETQYF.

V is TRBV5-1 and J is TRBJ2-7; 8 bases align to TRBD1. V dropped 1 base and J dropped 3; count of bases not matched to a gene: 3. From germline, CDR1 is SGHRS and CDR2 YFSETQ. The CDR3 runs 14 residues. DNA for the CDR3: TGCGCCAGCAGCTTGCAAGGACAGGGCTACGAGCAGTACTTC. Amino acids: CASSLQGQGYEQYF.

DNA for the CDR3: TGCAGCGTTGATACTAGCGGAGGAGGGAATGAGCAGTTCTTC. Translating gives CSVDTSGGGNEQFF. This chain connects TRBV29-1 to TRBJ2-1; TRBD2 matches at 8 bases. Trimming took 3 bases from V and 7 from J; bases not matched to a gene: 8. The CDR3 loop spans 14 amino acids. Germline assignment: CDR1 SQVTM and CDR2 ANQGSEA.

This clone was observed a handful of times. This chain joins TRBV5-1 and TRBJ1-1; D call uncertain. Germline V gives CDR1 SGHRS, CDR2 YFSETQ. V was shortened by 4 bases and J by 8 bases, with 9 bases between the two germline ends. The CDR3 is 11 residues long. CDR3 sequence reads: CASSTSREAFF. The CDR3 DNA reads TGCGCCAGCAGCACCTCCAGGGAAGCTTTCTTT.

CDR3 sequence (DNA): TGTGCCAGCAGCGAGACTAGCGGGAGAAAAACAGATACGCAGTATTTT. Residues: CASSETSGRKTDTQYF. The V gene is TRBV9, the J gene TRBJ2-3; 12 bases map to TRBD2. The CDR3 covers 16 residues. The V segment lost 3 bases and the J segment 3 bases; nucleotides outside the gene matches: 5. Germline V gives CDR1 SGDLS, CDR2 YYNGEE. Filled out from reference TRBV9 and TRBJ2-3, the complete variable domain reads DSGVTQTPKHLITATGQRVTLRCSPRSGDLSVYWYQQSLDQGLQFLIQYYNGEERAKGNILERFSAQQFPDLHSELNLSSLELGDSALYFCASSETSGRKTDTQYFGPGTRLTVL.

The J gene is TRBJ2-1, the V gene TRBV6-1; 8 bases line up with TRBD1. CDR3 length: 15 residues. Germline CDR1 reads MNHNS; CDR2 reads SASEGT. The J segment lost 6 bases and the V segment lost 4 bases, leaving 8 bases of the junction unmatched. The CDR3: CASSVSGGIGNEQFF. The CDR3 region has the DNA TGTGCCAGCAGTGTATCAGGGGGCATAGGCAATGAGCAGTTCTTC.

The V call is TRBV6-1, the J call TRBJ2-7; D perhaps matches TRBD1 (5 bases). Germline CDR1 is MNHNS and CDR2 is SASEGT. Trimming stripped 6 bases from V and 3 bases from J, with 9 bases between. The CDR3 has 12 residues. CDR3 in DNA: TGTGCCAGCAGGCTCACAGGCTACGAGCAGTACTTC. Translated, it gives CASRLTGYEQYF.

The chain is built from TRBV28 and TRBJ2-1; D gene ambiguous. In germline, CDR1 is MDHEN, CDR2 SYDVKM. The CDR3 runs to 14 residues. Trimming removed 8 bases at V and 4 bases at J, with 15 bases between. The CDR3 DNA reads TGTGCCAGCTGCAGTCAACCGCAGTACAATGAGCAGTTCTTC. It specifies CASCSQPQYNEQFF.

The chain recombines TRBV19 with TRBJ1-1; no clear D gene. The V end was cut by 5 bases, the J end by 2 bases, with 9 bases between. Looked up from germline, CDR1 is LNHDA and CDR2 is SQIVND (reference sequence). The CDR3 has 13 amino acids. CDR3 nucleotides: TGTGCCAGTAGTCTAAAGAGAAACACTGAAGCTTTCTTT. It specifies CASSLKRNTEAFF.